This T cell receptor (beta chain) was identified during a study of metastatic and nonmetastatic thyroid tumors. Overall study findings and caveats: TCR beta diversity was reportedly significantly higher in malignant thyroid tumors than benign nodules, in blood and tumor.

The germline gives CDR1 WSHSY, CDR2 SAAADI. The CDR3 contains 16 residues. About this clone: Its target is not known. One end of the junction fails to match germline, which may point to a read error.

TCRdb re-called clones via MiXCR from the PCR reads. The repertoire holds over 55,000 clones, with just under 30% as singletons. There were no patients who had received any treatment before thyroid surgery. This receptor was taken from a female donor with papillary thyroid cancer or a benign thyroid nodule (not recorded which). Some clones in this sample may be carry-over from other donors' samples. The sequenced material came from blood. The chain employs TRBV10-2 and TRBJ2-6; 8 bases match TRBD2. The DNA of the CDR3 is TGCGCCAGAAGTGGGATAGCGGGGTCTGGGGCCAACGTCCTGACTTTC. Its translation is CARSGIAGSGANVLTF.